Presented here are 10 T cell receptor beta chains from one specimen sequenced in a study of blood T cell repertoires in COVID-19. Produced via immunoSEQ multiplex PCR; TCRdb's table is partial and in-frame only. This sample yields 220,000 or so clones, of which approximately 80% are seen a single time; roughly 3.5% belongs to the top ten. Specimen: PBMCs or T cells enriched from blood (not recorded which). These receptors were obtained from a woman in her fifties or sixties who had recovered from COVID-19.

This rearrangement joins TRBV2 to TRBJ1-4; 7 bases agree with TRBD1. Germline V gives CDR1 SNHLY, CDR2 FYNNEI. This CDR3 is built from 14 residues. The V gene end was trimmed by 7 bases and the J gene end by 11 bases; junction bases not matched to a gene: 13. CDR3 sequence: CASTGVQGEMKLFF. DNA of the CDR3: TGTGCCAGCACGGGGGTGCAGGGGGAGATGAAACTGTTTTTT.

CDR3 sequence (DNA): TGTGCCAGTATATTGGGTGGGGGAGGTGGCACTGAAGCTTTCTTT. Its protein product is CASILGGGGGTEAFF. J is TRBJ1-1 and V is TRBV19, with D maybe TRBD1 (5 bases). Trimming shortened V by 7 bases and J by 4 bases, and 19 bases separated the two germline ends. CDR1 and CDR2 from the germline V gene are LNHDA and SQIVND (reference sequence). This CDR3 is 15 amino acids long.

This CDR3 reads CASSYHRGMTDTQYF. The CDR3 coding sequence is TGTGCCAGCAGCTACCACAGGGGGATGACAGATACGCAGTATTTT. The V call is TRBV5-5, the J call TRBJ2-3; 8 bases are a match to TRBD1. Per the germline V gene, CDR1 is SGHKS and CDR2 is YYEKEE (reference sequence). The V segment lost 3 bases and the J segment 3 bases; nucleotides outside the gene matches: 6. There are 15 residues in the CDR3. The full variable domain, with the rest looked up from reference TRBV5-5 and TRBJ2-3, is DAGVTQSPTHLIKTRGQQVTLRCSPISGHKSVSWYQQVLGQGPQFIFQYYEKEERGRGNFPDRFSARQFPNYSSELNVNALLLGDSALYLCASSYHRGMTDTQYFGPGTRLTVL.

The chain is built from TRBV19 and TRBJ1-5; 7 bases are a match to TRBD1. The V segment lost 10 bases and the J segment 5 bases; nucleotides outside the gene matches: 8. CDR1 and CDR2 from the germline V gene are LNHDA and SQIVND (reference sequence). The CDR3 is made up of 13 amino acids. The CDR3 DNA is TGTGCCACTCAGGACAGGCGATATCAGCCCCAGCATTTT. It codes for CATQDRRYQPQHF.

This clone came up once. V is TRBV7-8 and J is TRBJ1-2; 11 bases align to TRBD1. CDR3 length equals 16 residues. The germline gives CDR1 SGHVS, CDR2 FQNEAQ. After removal of 1 base from V and 3 bases from J, the junction contained 4 bases not matched to a gene. The CDR3 DNA sequence: TGTGCCAGCAGCTTAGTAGGACAGGGGGCGGACTATGGCTACACCTTC. Translating gives CASSLVGQGADYGYTF.

This chain joins TRBV21-1 and TRBJ2-5; the tabulated D call, TRBD1, remains unverified against the DNA. TRBV21-1 is reported as a pseudogene. The CDR3 is made up of 13 amino acids. The CDR3, as DNA: TGTGCCAGCAGCTCCCGGGACAACGAGACCCAGTACTTC. As protein: CASSSRDNETQYF.

The chain couples TRBV27 to TRBJ2-1; TRBD1 matches at 7 bases. Germline V gene data show CDR1 as MNHEY and CDR2 as SMNVEV (reference sequence). V was pared by 0 bases and J by 4 bases, with 12 bases of the junction left unmatched. CDR3 length: 18 amino acids. The CDR3 reads CASSLSLTGTARYNEQFF. The CDR3 region has the DNA TGTGCCAGCAGTTTATCCCTGACCGGGACAGCCCGGTACAATGAGCAGTTCTTC.

The chain employs TRBV19 and TRBJ2-1; the match to TRBD2 covers 9 bases. Losses at the gene ends were 7 bases for V and 4 bases for J; bases not matched to a gene: 5. Looked up from germline, CDR1 is LNHDA and CDR2 is SQIVND (reference sequence). This CDR3 region has 14 residues. CDR3 region: CASNSGSRYNEQFF. CDR3 nucleotide sequence: TGTGCCAGTAATAGCGGGAGCAGGTACAATGAGCAGTTCTTC.

The chain has TRBV7-9 and TRBJ1-2; D perhaps matches TRBD1 (6 bases). In germline, CDR1 is SEHNR, CDR2 FQNEAQ (reference sequence). V was pared by 3 bases and J by 7 bases, with 12 bases between. The CDR3 has 13 residues. The CDR3 DNA sequence: TGTGCCAGCAGCTTGTCAGGGGAGAGTGGCTACACCTTC. Residues: CASSLSGESGYTF.

The chain recombines TRBV7-2 with TRBJ2-7, with 8 bases aligning to TRBD1. There are 13 residues in the CDR3. With V trimmed by 3 bases and J by 3 bases, 1 base remained unmatched. Germline V gene lookup returns CDR1 SGHTA and CDR2 FQGNSA. The CDR3 DNA is TGTGCCAGCAGCTTCGACAGGGGCTACGAGCAGTACTTC. It codes for CASSFDRGYEQYF.